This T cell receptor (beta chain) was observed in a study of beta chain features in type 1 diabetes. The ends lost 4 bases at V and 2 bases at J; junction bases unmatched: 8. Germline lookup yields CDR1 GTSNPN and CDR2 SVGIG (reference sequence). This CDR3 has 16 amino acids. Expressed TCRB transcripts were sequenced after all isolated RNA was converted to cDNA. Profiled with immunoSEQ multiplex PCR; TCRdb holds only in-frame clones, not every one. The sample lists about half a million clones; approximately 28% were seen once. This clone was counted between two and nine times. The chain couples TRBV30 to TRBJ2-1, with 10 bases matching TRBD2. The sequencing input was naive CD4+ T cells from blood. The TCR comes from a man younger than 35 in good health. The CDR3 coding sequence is TGTGCCTGGACTCAAGGGACTAGCGCCCCCTACAATGAGCAGTTCTTC. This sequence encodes CAWTQGTSAPYNEQFF. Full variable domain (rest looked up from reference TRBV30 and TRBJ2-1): SQTIHQWPATLVQPVGSPLSLECTVEGTSNPNLYWYRQAAGRGLQLLFYSVGIGQISSEVPQNLSASRPQDRQFILSSKKLLLSDSGFYLCAWTQGTSAPYNEQFFGPGTRLTVL.